These T cell receptor beta chains were read from a single sample in a study of early T cells in non-severe SARS-CoV-2 infection. TCRdb reanalysed the 5' RACE reads using MiXCR and keeps one entry per CDR3 protein. The sample yields nearly 90,000 distinct CDR3 sequences, around 15% seen once. The sample taken for sequencing was whole blood. The receptors here all came from an adult who was a healthcare worker with PCR-confirmed SARS-CoV-2 infection or an uninfected control (not recorded which). Both conserved end residues are part of each CDR3. The D gene is left open where the match is weak. The size of a clone is reported for some rows only, either as once, few or many, or as a class for expanded clones.

j_call: TRBJ2-3
v_call: TRBV4-1
clone_size: many
d_call: TRBD1
cdr3_nt: TGCGCCAGCAGCCATGCCCCGGGACAGGGGGTGACAGATACGCAGTATTTT
cdr3_aa: CASSHAPGQGVTDTQYF

j_call: TRBJ2-1
v_call: TRBV11-2
clone_size: NA
d_call: TRBD1
cdr3_nt: TGTGCCAGCAGTATCTCTATCCAGGGGGCAAGATGGTTGAATGAGCAGTTCTTC
cdr3_aa: CASSISIQGARWLNEQFF

j_call: TRBJ2-2
v_call: TRBV20-1
clone_size: NA
d_call: TRBD1
cdr3_nt: TGCAGTGCCAACCCCTCGAGGGGGCTAAACACCGGGGAGCTGTTTTTT
cdr3_aa: CSANPSRGLNTGELFF

j_call: TRBJ1-1
v_call: TRBV5-4
clone_size: NA
d_call: NA
cdr3_nt: TGTGCCAGCAGCTTACCAGACGGGGCGAACACTGAAGCTTTCTTT
cdr3_aa: CASSLPDGANTEAFF

j_call: TRBJ2-5
v_call: TRBV10-3
clone_size: NA
d_call: NA
cdr3_nt: TGTGCCATCAGTGAAAAGGAGACCCAGTACTTC
cdr3_aa: CAISEKETQYF

j_call: TRBJ2-3
v_call: TRBV3-1
clone_size: few
d_call: TRBD2
cdr3_nt: TGTGCCAGCAGCCGCACCGGGACTAGCGGGAGGGGCCATACGCAGTATTTT
cdr3_aa: CASSRTGTSGRGHTQYF

j_call: TRBJ2-1
v_call: TRBV5-4
clone_size: once
d_call: TRBD1
cdr3_nt: TGTGCCATACACTCAGGGGGCAATGAGCAGTTCTTC
cdr3_aa: CAIHSGGNEQFF

j_call: TRBJ2-4
v_call: TRBV6-1
clone_size: few
d_call: NA
cdr3_nt: TGTGCCAGCAGAGGGATCGATTCCAAAAACATTCAGTACTTC
cdr3_aa: CASRGIDSKNIQYF

j_call: TRBJ1-1
v_call: TRBV10-2
clone_size: NA
d_call: NA
cdr3_nt: TGCGCCAGCAGTGATCCTGGGGGGGCTAGGACTGAAGCTTTCTTT
cdr3_aa: CASSDPGGARTEAFF

j_call: TRBJ2-7
v_call: TRBV29-1
clone_size: NA
d_call: NA
cdr3_nt: TGCAGCGTTGAATGGGACTCCTACGAGCAGTACTTC
cdr3_aa: CSVEWDSYEQYF

j_call: TRBJ2-7
v_call: TRBV7-9
clone_size: NA
d_call: NA
cdr3_nt: TGTGCCAGCCGCCCGGGAAGCGACGAGCAGTACTTC
cdr3_aa: CASRPGSDEQYF

j_call: TRBJ2-2
v_call: TRBV7-9
clone_size: medium-sized
d_call: TRBD1
cdr3_nt: TGTGCCAGCAGCTTTAGACAGGGGGCGAACACCGGGGAGCTGTTTTTT
cdr3_aa: CASSFRQGANTGELFF

j_call: TRBJ2-7
v_call: TRBV4-2
clone_size: NA
d_call: TRBD2
cdr3_nt: TGTGCCAGCAGCCCAGGGACTAGCGGGACACCCGAGCAGTACTTC
cdr3_aa: CASSPGTSGTPEQYF

j_call: TRBJ1-2
v_call: TRBV5-1
clone_size: few
d_call: TRBD1
cdr3_nt: TGCGCCAGCAGCTGGACAGGGGGGAACTATGGCTACACCTTC
cdr3_aa: CASSWTGGNYGYTF

j_call: TRBJ2-7
v_call: TRBV7-2
clone_size: NA
d_call: TRBD2
cdr3_nt: TGTGCCAGCAGCCCATTAGCGGGAGGCCCCGCCGAGCAGTACTTC
cdr3_aa: CASSPLAGGPAEQYF

j_call: TRBJ2-3
v_call: TRBV3-1
clone_size: NA
d_call: TRBD2
cdr3_nt: TGTGCCAGCAGCAGGGGGCTAGCGGGAACACAAGATACGCAGTATTTT
cdr3_aa: CASSRGLAGTQDTQYF

j_call: TRBJ2-7
v_call: TRBV5-5
clone_size: many
d_call: NA
cdr3_nt: TGTGCCAGCAGTTCGCCAACAGGCGGTACCTCCTACGAGCAGTACTTC
cdr3_aa: CASSSPTGGTSYEQYF

j_call: TRBJ1-2
v_call: TRBV18
clone_size: NA
d_call: NA
cdr3_nt: TGTGCCAGCTCACCCGAACTTCAGCATAACTATGGCTACACCTTC
cdr3_aa: CASSPELQHNYGYTF

j_call: TRBJ2-7
v_call: TRBV30
clone_size: many
d_call: NA
cdr3_nt: TGTGCCTGGAGTAACACACCCTCGAGCCACGAGCAGTACTTC
cdr3_aa: CAWSNTPSSHEQYF

j_call: TRBJ2-4
v_call: TRBV6-9
clone_size: few
d_call: NA
cdr3_nt: TGTGCCAGCAGTTATACAGGGGCCAAAAACATTCAGTACTTC
cdr3_aa: CASSYTGAKNIQYF

j_call: TRBJ1-1
v_call: TRBV12-3/TRBV12-4
clone_size: NA
d_call: NA
cdr3_nt: TGTGCCAGCAGTTTAGGGACCCGGAACACTGAAGCTTTCTTT
cdr3_aa: CASSLGTRNTEAFF

j_call: TRBJ2-3
v_call: TRBV29-1
clone_size: many
d_call: NA
cdr3_nt: TGCAGCGTTCGCCAGGGTGGCACAGATACGCAGTATTTT
cdr3_aa: CSVRQGGTDTQYF

j_call: TRBJ2-3
v_call: TRBV7-9
clone_size: few
d_call: NA
cdr3_nt: TGTGCCAGCAGCTTAGGTGGGCGCACAGATACGCAGTATTTT
cdr3_aa: CASSLGGRTDTQYF

j_call: TRBJ1-1
v_call: TRBV7-9
clone_size: NA
d_call: NA
cdr3_nt: TGTGCCAGCAGCTTTTCCTGGGATACTGAAGCTTTCTTT
cdr3_aa: CASSFSWDTEAFF

j_call: TRBJ2-1
v_call: TRBV28
clone_size: NA
d_call: NA
cdr3_nt: TGTGCCAGCAGTTTAGGTCTAGTCCAGTTCTTC
cdr3_aa: CASSLGLVQFF

j_call: TRBJ1-2
v_call: TRBV4-1
clone_size: few
d_call: NA
cdr3_nt: TGCGCCAGCAGCTACTTTACCTCTAACTATGGCTACACCTTC
cdr3_aa: CASSYFTSNYGYTF

j_call: TRBJ2-2
v_call: TRBV12-5
clone_size: NA
d_call: TRBD2
cdr3_nt: TGTGCTAGTTCCGGCGGGAGCGTCATCGGGGAGCTGTTTTTT
cdr3_aa: CASSGGSVIGELFF

j_call: TRBJ2-1
v_call: TRBV5-1
clone_size: many
d_call: TRBD2
cdr3_nt: TGCGCCAGCAGCCCGGGACTAGCGGGAGGGTACAATGAGCAGTTCTTC
cdr3_aa: CASSPGLAGGYNEQFF

j_call: TRBJ1-1
v_call: TRBV16
clone_size: few
d_call: TRBD1
cdr3_nt: TGTGCCAGCAGCCAATTCGCAGGGGGGTACACTGAAGCTTTCTTT
cdr3_aa: CASSQFAGGYTEAFF

j_call: TRBJ1-1
v_call: TRBV29-1
clone_size: NA
d_call: NA
cdr3_nt: TGCAGCGCCGGGGAACTCGAGGGCGCTTTCTTT
cdr3_aa: CSAGELEGAFF

j_call: TRBJ2-1
v_call: TRBV28
clone_size: NA
d_call: NA
cdr3_nt: TGTGCCAGCAGACACCCCTGGGAGAATGAGCAGTTCTTC
cdr3_aa: CASRHPWENEQFF